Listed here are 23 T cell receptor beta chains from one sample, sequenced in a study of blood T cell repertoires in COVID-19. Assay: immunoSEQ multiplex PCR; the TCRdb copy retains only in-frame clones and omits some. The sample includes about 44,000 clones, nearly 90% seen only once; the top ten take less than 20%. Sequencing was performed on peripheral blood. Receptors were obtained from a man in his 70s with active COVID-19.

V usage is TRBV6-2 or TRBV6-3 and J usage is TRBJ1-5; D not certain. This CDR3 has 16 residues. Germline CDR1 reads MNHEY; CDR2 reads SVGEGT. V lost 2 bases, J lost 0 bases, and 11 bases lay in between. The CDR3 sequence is CASSYPGFSSNQPQHF. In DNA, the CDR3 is TGTGCCAGCAGTTACCCAGGTTTTTCTAGCAATCAGCCCCAGCATTTT.

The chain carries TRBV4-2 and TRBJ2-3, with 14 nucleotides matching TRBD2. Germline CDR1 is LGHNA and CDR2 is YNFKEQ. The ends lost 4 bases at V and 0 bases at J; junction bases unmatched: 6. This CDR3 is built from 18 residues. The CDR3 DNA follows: TGTGCCAGCAGCCGCGGGACTAGCGGGGGACCTAGCACAGATACGCAGTATTTT. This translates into CASSRGTSGGPSTDTQYF.

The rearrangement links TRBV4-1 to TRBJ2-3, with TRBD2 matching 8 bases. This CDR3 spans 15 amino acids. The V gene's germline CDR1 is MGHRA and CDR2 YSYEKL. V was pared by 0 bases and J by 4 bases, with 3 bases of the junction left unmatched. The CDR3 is CASSQDRGGPDTQYF. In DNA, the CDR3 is TGCGCCAGCAGCCAAGACCGGGGGGGCCCAGATACGCAGTATTTT.

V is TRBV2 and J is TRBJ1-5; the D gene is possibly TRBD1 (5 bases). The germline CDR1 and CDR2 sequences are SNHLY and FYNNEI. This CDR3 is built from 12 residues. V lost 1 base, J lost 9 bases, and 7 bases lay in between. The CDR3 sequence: CASSEGRGPQHF. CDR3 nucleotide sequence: TGTGCCAGCAGTGAAGGTAGGGGGCCCCAGCATTTT.

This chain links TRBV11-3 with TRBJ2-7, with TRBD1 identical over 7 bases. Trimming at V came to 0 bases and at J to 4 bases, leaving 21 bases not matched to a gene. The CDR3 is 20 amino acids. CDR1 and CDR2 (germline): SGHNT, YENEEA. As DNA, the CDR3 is TGTGCCAGCAGCTTAGAAAATTGGACAGGCCTCCGGGGTAACCCTTACGAGCAGTACTTC. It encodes CASSLENWTGLRGNPYEQYF.

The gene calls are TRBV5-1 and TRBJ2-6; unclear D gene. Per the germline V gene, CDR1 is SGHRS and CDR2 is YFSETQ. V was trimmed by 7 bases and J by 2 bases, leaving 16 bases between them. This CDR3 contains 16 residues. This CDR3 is CASQTQGGAGANVLTF. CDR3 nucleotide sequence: TGCGCCAGCCAAACACAAGGTGGAGCTGGGGCCAACGTCCTGACTTTC.

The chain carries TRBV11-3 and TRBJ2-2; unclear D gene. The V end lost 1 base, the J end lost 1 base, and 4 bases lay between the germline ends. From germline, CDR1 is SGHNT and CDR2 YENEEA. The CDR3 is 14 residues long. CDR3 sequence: CASSLGGNTGELFF. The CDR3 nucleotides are TGTGCCAGCAGCTTAGGAGGGAACACCGGGGAGCTGTTTTTT.

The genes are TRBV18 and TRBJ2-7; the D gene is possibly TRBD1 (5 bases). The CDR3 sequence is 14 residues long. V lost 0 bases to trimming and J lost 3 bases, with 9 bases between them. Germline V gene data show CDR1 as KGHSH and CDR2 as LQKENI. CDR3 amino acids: CASSPPGEGYEQYF. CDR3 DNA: TGTGCCAGCTCACCACCAGGGGAAGGCTACGAGCAGTACTTC. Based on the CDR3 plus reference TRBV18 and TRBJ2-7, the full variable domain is NAGVMQNPRHLVRRRGQEARLRCSPMKGHSHVYWYRQLPEEGLKFMVYLQKENIIDESGMPKERFSAEFPKEGPSILRIQQVVRGDSAAYFCASSPPGEGYEQYFGPGTRLTVT.

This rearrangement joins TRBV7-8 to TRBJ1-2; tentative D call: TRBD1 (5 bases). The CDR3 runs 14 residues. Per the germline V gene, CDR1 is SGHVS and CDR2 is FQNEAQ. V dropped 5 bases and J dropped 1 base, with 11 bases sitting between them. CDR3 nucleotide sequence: TGTGCCAGCAGCGTCGACAGACGTAACTATGGCTACACCTTC. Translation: CASSVDRRNYGYTF.

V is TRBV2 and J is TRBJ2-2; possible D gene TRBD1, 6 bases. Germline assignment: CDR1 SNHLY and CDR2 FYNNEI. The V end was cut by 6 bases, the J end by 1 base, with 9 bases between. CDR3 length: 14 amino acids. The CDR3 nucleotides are TGTGCCAGCAGAGGGGGACAGAACACCGGGGAGCTGTTTTTT. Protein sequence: CASRGGQNTGELFF. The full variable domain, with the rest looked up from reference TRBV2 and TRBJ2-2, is EPEVTQTPSHQVTQMGQEVILRCVPISNHLYFYWYRQILGQKVEFLVSFYNNEISEKSEIFDDQFSVERPDGSNFTLKIRSTKLEDSAMYFCASRGGQNTGELFFGEGSRLTVL.

CDR3 residues: CASSPEGLAQPQHF. The CDR3 nucleotides are TGCGCCAGCAGCCCGGAGGGGTTGGCTCAGCCCCAGCATTTT. This chain connects TRBV5-1 to TRBJ1-5; tentative D call: TRBD1 (5 bases). CDR3 length: 14 residues. Germline V gene lookup returns CDR1 SGHRS and CDR2 YFSETQ. V was clipped by 4 bases and J by 6 bases, with 14 bases between them. Complete variable domain (other parts from reference TRBV5-1 and TRBJ1-5): KAGVTQTPRYLIKTRGQQVTLSCSPISGHRSVSWYQQTPGQGLQFLFEYFSETQRNKGNFPGRFSGRQFSNSRSEMNVSTLELGDSALYLCASSPEGLAQPQHFGDGTRLSIL.

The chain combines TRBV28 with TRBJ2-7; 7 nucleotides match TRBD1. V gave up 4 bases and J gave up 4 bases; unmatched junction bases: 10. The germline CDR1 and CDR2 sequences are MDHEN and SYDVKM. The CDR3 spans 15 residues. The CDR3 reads CASSSEWTGWYEQYF. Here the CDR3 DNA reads TGTGCCAGCAGTTCCGAGTGGACAGGATGGTACGAGCAGTACTTC.

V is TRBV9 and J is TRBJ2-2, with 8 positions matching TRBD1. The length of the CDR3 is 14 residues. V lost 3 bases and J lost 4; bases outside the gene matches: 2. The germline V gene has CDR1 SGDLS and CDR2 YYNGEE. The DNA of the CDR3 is TGTGCCAGCAGCGCGGACAGGGCCACCGGGGAGCTGTTTTTT. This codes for CASSADRATGELFF.

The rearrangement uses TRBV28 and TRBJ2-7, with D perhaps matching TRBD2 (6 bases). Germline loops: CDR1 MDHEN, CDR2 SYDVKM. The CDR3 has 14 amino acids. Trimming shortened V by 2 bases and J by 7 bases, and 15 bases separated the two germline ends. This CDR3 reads CASSLGGALGEQYF. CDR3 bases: TGTGCCAGCAGTTTAGGAGGGGCTCTGGGGGAGCAGTACTTC.

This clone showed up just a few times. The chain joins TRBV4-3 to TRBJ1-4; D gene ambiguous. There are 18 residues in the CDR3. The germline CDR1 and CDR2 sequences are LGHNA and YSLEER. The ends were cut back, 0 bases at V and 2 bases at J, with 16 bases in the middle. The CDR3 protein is CASSQDPQDFGTNEKLFF. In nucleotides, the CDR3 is TGCGCCAGCAGCCAAGATCCCCAGGACTTTGGGACTAATGAAAAACTGTTTTTT.

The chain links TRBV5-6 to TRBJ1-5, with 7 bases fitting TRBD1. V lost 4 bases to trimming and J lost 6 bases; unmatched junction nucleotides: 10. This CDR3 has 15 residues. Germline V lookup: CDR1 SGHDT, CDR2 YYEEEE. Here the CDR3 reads CASSRGDSQFQPQHF. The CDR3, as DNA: TGTGCCAGCAGCCGAGGGGACAGCCAGTTTCAGCCCCAGCATTTT.

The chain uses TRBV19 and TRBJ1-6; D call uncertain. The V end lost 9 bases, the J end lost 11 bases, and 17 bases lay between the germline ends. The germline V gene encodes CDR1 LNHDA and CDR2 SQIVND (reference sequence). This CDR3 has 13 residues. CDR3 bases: TGTGCCAGCTCCCCGTCCCTGAGCGCACCCCTCCACTTT. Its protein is CASSPSLSAPLHF.

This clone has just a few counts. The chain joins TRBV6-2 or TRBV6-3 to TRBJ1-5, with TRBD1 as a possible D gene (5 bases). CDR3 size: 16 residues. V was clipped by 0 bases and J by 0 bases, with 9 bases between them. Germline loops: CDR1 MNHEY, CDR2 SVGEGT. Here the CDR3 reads CASSYSQGVSNQPQHF. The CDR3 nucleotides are TGTGCCAGCAGTTACTCGCAAGGGGTTAGCAATCAGCCCCAGCATTTT.

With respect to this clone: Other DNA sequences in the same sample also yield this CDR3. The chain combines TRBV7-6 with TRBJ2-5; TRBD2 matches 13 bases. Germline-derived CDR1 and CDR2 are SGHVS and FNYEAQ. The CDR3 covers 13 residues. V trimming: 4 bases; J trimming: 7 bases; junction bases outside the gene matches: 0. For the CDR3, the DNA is TGTGCCAGCAGCTGGACTAGCGGGGGGACCCAGTACTTC. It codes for CASSWTSGGTQYF.

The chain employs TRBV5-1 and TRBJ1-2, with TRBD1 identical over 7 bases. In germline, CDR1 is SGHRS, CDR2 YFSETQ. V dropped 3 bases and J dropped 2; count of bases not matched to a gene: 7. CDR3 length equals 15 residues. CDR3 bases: TGCGCCAGCAGCTCGGGACAGCTCCGAAACTATGGCTACACCTTC. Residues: CASSSGQLRNYGYTF.

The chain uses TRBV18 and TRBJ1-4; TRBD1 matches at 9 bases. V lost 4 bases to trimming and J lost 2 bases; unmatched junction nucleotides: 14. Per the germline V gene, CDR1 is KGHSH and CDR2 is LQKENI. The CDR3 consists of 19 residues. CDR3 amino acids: CASSRIQGTGRSTNEKLFF. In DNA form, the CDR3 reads TGTGCCAGCTCACGCATACAAGGGACAGGGAGAAGCACTAATGAAAAACTGTTTTTT.

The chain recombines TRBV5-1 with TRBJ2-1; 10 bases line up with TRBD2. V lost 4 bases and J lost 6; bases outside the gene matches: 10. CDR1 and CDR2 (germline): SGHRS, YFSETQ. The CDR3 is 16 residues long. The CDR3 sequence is CASSPVRSGGGNEQFF. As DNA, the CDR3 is TGCGCCAGCAGCCCCGTCAGGAGCGGGGGGGGCAATGAGCAGTTCTTC.

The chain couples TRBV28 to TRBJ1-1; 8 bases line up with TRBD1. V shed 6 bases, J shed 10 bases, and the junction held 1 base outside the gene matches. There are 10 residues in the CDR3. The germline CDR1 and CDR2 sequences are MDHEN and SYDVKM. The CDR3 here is CASRDRAAFF. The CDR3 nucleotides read TGTGCCAGCAGGGACAGGGCAGCTTTCTTT. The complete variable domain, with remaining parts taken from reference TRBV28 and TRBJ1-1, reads DVKVTQSSRYLVKRTGEKVFLECVQDMDHENMFWYRQDPGLGLRLIYFSYDVKMKEKGDIPEGYSVSREKKERFSLILESASTNQTSMYLCASRDRAAFFGQGTRLTVV.